This T cell receptor beta chain was identified in a study of response to subunit inactivated influenza vaccine. Study-level findings and limits: Authors suggested seasonal influenza vaccinations each recruit few new T cells.

The germline gives CDR1 MNHNS, CDR2 SASEGT. The CDR3 runs 14 residues. The germline V and J ends were trimmed by 9 bases and 7 bases, with 21 bases remaining between them. With respect to this clonotype: What it binds is not known.

Each CDR3 protein is one row after TCRdb ran MiXCR on the RT-PCR reads. This sample has more than 700,000 distinct CDR3 sequences, with around 20% found just once. The genes are TRBV6-1 and TRBJ1-1; D uncertain. This TCR came from a middle-aged man who received an inactivated influenza vaccine. The source material was PBMCs from blood, sampled 4 to 6 days after vaccination. The chain's CDR3 is CASTSLRVEGEAFF. CDR3 in DNA: TGTGCCAGTACCTCCCTGCGGGTGGAGGGTGAAGCTTTCTTT.